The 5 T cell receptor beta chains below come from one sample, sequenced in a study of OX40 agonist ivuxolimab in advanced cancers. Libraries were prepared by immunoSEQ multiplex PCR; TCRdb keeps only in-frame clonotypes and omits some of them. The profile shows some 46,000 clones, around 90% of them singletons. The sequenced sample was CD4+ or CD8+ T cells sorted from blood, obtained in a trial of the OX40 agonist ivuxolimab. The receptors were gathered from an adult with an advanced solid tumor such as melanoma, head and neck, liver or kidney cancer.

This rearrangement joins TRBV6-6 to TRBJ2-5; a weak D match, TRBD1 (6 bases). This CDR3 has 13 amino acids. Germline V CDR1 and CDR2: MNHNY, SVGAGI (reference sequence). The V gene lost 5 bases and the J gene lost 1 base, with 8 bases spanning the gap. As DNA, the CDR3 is TGTGCCAGCAGTCTGGACAGCCAAGAGACCCAGTACTTC. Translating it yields CASSLDSQETQYF.

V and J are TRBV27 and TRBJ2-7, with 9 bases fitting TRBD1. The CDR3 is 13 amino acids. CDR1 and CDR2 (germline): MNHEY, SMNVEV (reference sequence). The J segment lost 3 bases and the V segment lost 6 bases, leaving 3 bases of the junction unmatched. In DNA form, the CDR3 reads TGTGCCAGCAGAACGACAGGGGGCTACGAGCAGTACTTC. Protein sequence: CASRTTGGYEQYF.

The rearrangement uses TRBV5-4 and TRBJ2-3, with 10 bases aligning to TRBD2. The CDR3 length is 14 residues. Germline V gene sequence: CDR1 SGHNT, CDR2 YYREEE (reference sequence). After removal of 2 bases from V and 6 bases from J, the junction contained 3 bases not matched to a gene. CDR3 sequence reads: CASSFPSGGDTQYF. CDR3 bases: TGTGCCAGCAGCTTCCCTAGCGGGGGCGATACGCAGTATTTT.

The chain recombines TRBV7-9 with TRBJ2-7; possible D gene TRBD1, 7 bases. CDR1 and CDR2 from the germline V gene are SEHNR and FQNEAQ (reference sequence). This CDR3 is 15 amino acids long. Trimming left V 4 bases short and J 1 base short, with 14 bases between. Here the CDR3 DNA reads TGTGCCAGCAGCTCAGGGGGGACACTATCCTACGAGCAGTACTTC. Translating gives CASSSGGTLSYEQYF.

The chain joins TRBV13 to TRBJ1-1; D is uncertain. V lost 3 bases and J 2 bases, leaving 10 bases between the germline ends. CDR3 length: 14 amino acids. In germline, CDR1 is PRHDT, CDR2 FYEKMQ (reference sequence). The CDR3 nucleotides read TGTGCCAGCAGCTTTGGGCGGATTAACACTGAAGCTTTCTTT. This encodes CASSFGRINTEAFF.